Listed below are T cell receptor beta chains from one sample, sequenced in a study of cytomegalovirus exposure and HLA in healthy donors. Sequenced by immunoSEQ multiplex PCR; TCRdb stores in-frame clones only, minus some. The table lists under 140,000 clones, about 80% of them singletons. Sequenced input: PBMCs. The receptors shown here come from a woman aged 60-75 years in good health and CMV-seropositive. CDR3s include the opening cysteine and the closing phenylalanine or tryptophan. A D gene is named only where the DNA matches it firmly. Not every row has a clone size; where given, it reads once, few, many or a size class.

D	V	J	size	DNA	CDR3
NA	TRBV12-5	TRBJ2-3	NA	TGTGCTAGTGGCACCCCGGGGACAGATACGCAGTATTTT	CASGTPGTDTQYF
TRBD2	TRBV10-1	TRBJ2-1	NA	TGCGCCAGCAGCGGACTAGCGGTTGGATTCGGGGAGCAGTTCTTC	CASSGLAVGFGEQFF
TRBD2	TRBV5-1	TRBJ2-5	NA	TGCGCCAGCAGCTTGGGGACTAGCGGGCCGGGGGTGACCCAGTACTTC	CASSLGTSGPGVTQYF
NA	TRBV28	TRBJ2-7	once	TGTGCCAGCAGTTTAACCCCCACAGGGAGCGAGTACGAGCAGTACTTC	CASSLTPTGSEYEQYF
NA	TRBV7-9	TRBJ1-1	NA	TGTGCCAGCAGCCCCGGGGGTAGCGCTGAAGCTTTCTTT	CASSPGGSAEAFF
NA	TRBV19	TRBJ1-2	once	TGTGCCAGTAGTATGAGGGATAACTATGGCTACACCTTC	CASSMRDNYGYTF
NA	TRBV2	TRBJ2-1	NA	TGTGCCAGCAGTGAACCAGGGACAACAGAGCAGTTCTTC	CASSEPGTTEQFF
TRBD2	TRBV5-1	TRBJ2-4	few	TGCGCCAGCAGCTTGGGCGGGGGGGCCAAAAACATTCAGTACTTC	CASSLGGGAKNIQYF
TRBD1	TRBV11-2	TRBJ2-7	once	TGTGCCAGCAGCTTGGGACAGGGTACCTACGAGCAGTACTTC	CASSLGQGTYEQYF
NA	TRBV9	TRBJ2-5	NA	TGTGCCAGCAGCGTAGCCTTCGTCGGGGCCCGGGAGTCAGAGACCCAGTACTTC	CASSVAFVGARESETQYF
NA	TRBV2	TRBJ1-5	NA	TGTGCCAGCAGTGAAAGGGGCGGAGATCAGCCCCAGCATTTT	CASSERGGDQPQHF
NA	TRBV9	TRBJ1-1	NA	TGTGCCAGTAGACAGTTAAATGGTATTGCTGAAGCTTTCTTT	CASRQLNGIAEAFF
NA	TRBV10-2	TRBJ1-4	few	TGCGCCAGCAGTGAAAGAGGAGCAACTAATGAAAAACTGTTTTTT	CASSERGATNEKLFF
TRBD1	TRBV6-5	TRBJ2-7	NA	TGTGCCAGCAGTTACTCGGGGACAGGAAACTACGAGCAGTACTTC	CASSYSGTGNYEQYF
NA	TRBV7-2	TRBJ2-1	NA	TGTGCCAGCAGCACGCGATTGACAACATATGAGCAGTTCTTC	CASSTRLTTYEQFF
NA	TRBV5-1	TRBJ2-7	NA	TGCGCCAGCAGCTTTGGAGGACTACCCTCCTACGAGCAGTACTTC	CASSFGGLPSYEQYF
TRBD1	TRBV5-1	TRBJ1-1	NA	TGCGCCAGCAGCTTTGGACAGGGGGCGATAGGCACTGAAGCTTTCTTT	CASSFGQGAIGTEAFF
TRBD1	TRBV5-1	TRBJ1-1	NA	TGCGCCAGCAGCTCTGAAGACAGGGGGTTCACTGAAGCTTTCTTT	CASSSEDRGFTEAFF
TRBD2	TRBV5-1	TRBJ2-1	few	TGCGCCAGCAGCCTGCTAGCGGGAGATCACAATGAGCAGTTCTTC	CASSLLAGDHNEQFF
NA	TRBV6-5	TRBJ1-2	NA	TGTGCCAGCATTTCACAGGTTAACTATGGCTACACCTTC	CASISQVNYGYTF
NA	TRBV25-1	TRBJ2-5	NA	TGTGCCAGCAGTGAATTTGCAGGGTTCGGAGAGACCCAGTACTTC	CASSEFAGFGETQYF
TRBD1	TRBV5-1	TRBJ1-2	once	TGCGCCAGCAGCGACGGACAGGGCAACTATGGCTACACCTTC	CASSDGQGNYGYTF
NA	TRBV28	TRBJ2-7	NA	TGTGCCAGCACGTCCGCCTACGAGCAGTACTTC	CASTSAYEQYF
NA	TRBV7-2	TRBJ2-2	NA	TGTGCCAGCAGCCTAAGTAACACCGGGGAGCTGTTTTTT	CASSLSNTGELFF
TRBD1	TRBV27	TRBJ1-1	NA	TGTGCCAGCAGTTTTGGTTACAGGGGCCAAAACACTGAAGCTTTCTTT	CASSFGYRGQNTEAFF
TRBD1	TRBV2	TRBJ1-2	NA	TGTGCCAGCAGTGAATATGGGACAGGGCCTGGCTACACCTTC	CASSEYGTGPGYTF
NA	TRBV4-1	TRBJ2-3	few	TGCGCCAGCAGCCAAGACAGGGAACGATCAGATACGCAGTATTTT	CASSQDRERSDTQYF
NA	TRBV6-1	TRBJ2-5	NA	TGTGCCAGCAGCCAAGGGGGACAGACCCAGTACTTC	CASSQGGQTQYF
NA	TRBV5-3	TRBJ1-5	NA	TGTGCCAGAAGCTTGACCCCCCGGGGAATTGGCAATCAGCCCCAGCATTTT	CARSLTPRGIGNQPQHF
NA	TRBV7-9	TRBJ2-2	few	TGTGCCAGCCTCCCAACAGGGACCGGGGAGCTGTTTTTT	CASLPTGTGELFF
NA	TRBV6-6	TRBJ2-7	few	TGTGCCAGCAGTACGACAGATCAGGGCTACTACGAGCAGTACTTC	CASSTTDQGYYEQYF
NA	TRBV19	TRBJ1-1	NA	TGTGCCACCTTGACAGAGAAGCAAACTGAAGCTTTCTTT	CATLTEKQTEAFF